This T cell receptor (beta chain) was identified during a study of blood T cell repertoires in COVID-19 (dated by TCRdb to about 2020). Regarding the complete study: Collaborator samples came from the United States, Italy and Spain and covered acute and convalescent phases of COVID-19. Where available, HLA class I and class II types were obtained from metadata supplied by the sample provider rather than from assay-based typing. The repertoires were released in a freely available public database meant as a resource for research on the immune response to SARS-CoV-2. The prospective study material was composed of cDNA or gDNA derived from T cells, B-cell-depleted T cells, or PBMCs. Deeply sampled blood TCRbeta repertoires from subjects exposed to, actively infected with, or recovered from COVID-19 were included in the dataset. Sample metadata almost always included a de-identified subject ID, COVID-19 status, age in years and sex. The samples were drawn from the first 160 participants of the ongoing ImmuneRACE study and from roughly 1,300 subjects provided by 6 global collaborators. Study-wide conclusions, independent of this receptor: The quantity of clinical and demographic metadata differed by source and by participant and was supplied without curation.

TCRbeta CDR3 regions were amplified from genomic DNA using the immunoSEQ Assay, a bias-controlled multiplex PCR. The study's own analysis went as follows. Within the assay, amplification of reference gene primers was used to estimate how many nucleated cells each sample contained. Sequence reads were collapsed and filtered to measure the absolute abundance of every unique TCRbeta CDR3 rearrangement. For each sample, productive Simpson clonality was calculated as the square root of Simpson's diversity index across productive rearrangements. TCRdb's version of the immuneACCESS table is confined to in-frame rearrangements and falls short of the full clone set. An unresolved V gene accounts for under half of the shortfall where checked; the remainder is of unknown origin. V, J and clone size reflect that table, while D and trimming were determined from the DNA. The sample table lists approximately 180,000 clones, under 80% of them with a count of one. The top ten clonotypes cover around a sixth of the sample.

Based on the germline V gene, the CDR1 and CDR2 sequences are SQVTM and ANQGSEA. After removal of 7 bases from V and 1 base from J, the junction retains 3 bases not matched to a gene. The CDR3 numbers 13 residues from cysteine through phenylalanine. Solely the CDR3 DNA is kept, with 39 bases framed from the first base. Participants in the prospective study were aged about 18 to 95 years, lived in some 24 United States geographic areas, and enrolled through a virtual design. In the prospective study, cohorts were assigned on the basis of participant-reported clinical history obtained from a screening survey and a study questionnaire. Each participant in the prospective study had whole blood, serum and a nasopharyngeal or oropharyngeal swab collected by mobile phlebotomists. Participants in the prospective study had the option to provide additional blood draws and questionnaires over a roughly 2-month period. Prospective study blood samples were shipped either frozen or at room temperature before DNA extraction.

The table lists this clone with a count of one. The antigen this receptor binds is unknown. Per-base quality was not reported, and no clone a single base away is much larger than it. The sequence came from a woman in her forties or fifties with acute COVID-19. The sample taken for sequencing was PBMCs or T cells enriched from blood (not recorded which). The chain is encoded by TRBV29-1 joined to TRBJ1-2, with TRBD1 matching 10 junction bases. The DNA sequence is as follows: TGCAGCGGGGGGGACAGGGGTAACTATGGCTACACCTTC. Translated, this is CSGGDRGNYGYTF. This CDR3, with the reference TRBV29-1 and TRBJ1-2 proteins standing in past its ends, gives the full variable domain SAVISQKPSRDICQRGTSLTIQCQVDSQVTMMFWYRQQPGQSLTLIATANQGSEATYESGFVIDKFPISRPNLTFSTLTVSNMSPEDSSIYLCSGGDRGNYGYTFGSGTRLTVV.